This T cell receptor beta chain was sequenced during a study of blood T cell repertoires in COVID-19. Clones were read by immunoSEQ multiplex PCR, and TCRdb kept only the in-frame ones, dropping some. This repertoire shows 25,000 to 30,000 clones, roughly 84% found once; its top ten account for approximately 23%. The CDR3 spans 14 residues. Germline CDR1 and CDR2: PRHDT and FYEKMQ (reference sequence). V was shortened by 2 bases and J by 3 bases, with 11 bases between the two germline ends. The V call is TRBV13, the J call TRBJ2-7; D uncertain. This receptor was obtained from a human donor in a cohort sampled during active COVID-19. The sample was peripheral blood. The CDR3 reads CASSLYTFSYEQYF. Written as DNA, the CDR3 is TGTGCCAGCAGCTTATACACATTCAGCTACGAGCAGTACTTC. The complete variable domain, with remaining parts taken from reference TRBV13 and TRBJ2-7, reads AAGVIQSPRHLIKEKRETATLKCYPIPRHDTVYWYQQGPGQDPQFLISFYEKMQSDKGSIPDRFSAQQFSDYHSELNMSSLELGDSALYFCASSLYTFSYEQYFGPGTRLTVT.